The 11 T cell receptor beta chains in this list originate from one sample, sequenced in a study of cytomegalovirus exposure and HLA in healthy donors. With 60 Vbeta and 13 Jbeta primers, the PCR was carried out. Clones were sequenced by immunoSEQ multiplex PCR, and TCRdb holds only the in-frame ones, with some missing. The table shows 150,000 to 200,000 clones, with around 76% occurring only once. The sample was PBMCs. These receptors were taken from a girl aged 10 to 17 in good health and CMV-seropositive.

This chain connects TRBV4-2 to TRBJ1-5; D might be TRBD1 (6 bases). In germline, CDR1 is LGHNA, CDR2 YNFKEQ. V dropped 0 bases and J dropped 1 base, with 13 bases sitting between them. The CDR3 extends over 17 amino acids. CDR3 coding DNA: TGTGCCAGCAGCCAAGATGGCGGGGGCAGAAGCAATCAGCCCCAGCATTTT. This translates into CASSQDGGGRSNQPQHF.

This rearrangement joins TRBV30 to TRBJ2-7, with unresolved D. V was clipped by 0 bases and J by 3 bases, with 15 bases between them. Germline V gives CDR1 GTSNPN, CDR2 SVGIG (reference sequence). The CDR3 runs 15 residues. This CDR3 is CAWSVPPVESYEQYF. The CDR3 DNA reads as TGTGCCTGGAGTGTACCCCCGGTCGAAAGCTACGAGCAGTACTTC.

The chain recombines TRBV30 with TRBJ2-1; D is possibly TRBD1 (5 bases). Germline loops: CDR1 GTSNPN, CDR2 SVGIG (reference sequence). The ends were cut back, 0 bases at V and 2 bases at J, with 8 bases in the middle. The CDR3 is made up of 14 amino acids. In nucleotides, the CDR3 is TGTGCCTGGAGTGTAAGGGGCGCCTACAATGAGCAGTTCTTC. It codes for CAWSVRGAYNEQFF.

This clone turned up a few times. The CDR3 region is CASSDLAGVEFF. The CDR3, as DNA: TGTGCCAGCAGTGATCTAGCGGGAGTGGAGTTCTTC. This chain joins TRBV25-1 and TRBJ2-1, with 10 bases fitting TRBD2. Trimming cost V 3 bases and J 14 bases; bases outside gene matches: 4. Germline V gives CDR1 MGHDK, CDR2 SYGVNS. The CDR3 sequence is 12 residues long.

To note about this clone: Distinct nucleotide sequences in the sample also encode this CDR3. The rearrangement links TRBV27 to TRBJ2-1; D remains ambiguous. V was clipped by 0 bases and J by 3 bases, with 3 bases between them. CDR1 is MNHEY, CDR2 SMNVEV, per germline (reference sequence). CDR3 size: 13 residues. CDR3: CASSLSSYNEQFF. The CDR3 DNA reads as TGTGCCAGCAGTTTATCGAGCTACAATGAGCAGTTCTTC.

The V and J genes are TRBV5-6 and TRBJ2-1, with D possibly TRBD2 on 6 matching bases. Per germline, CDR1 SGHDT and CDR2 YYEEEE. The CDR3 is 15 residues long. The ends were cut back, 1 base at V and 8 bases at J, with 16 bases in the middle. For the CDR3, the DNA is TGTGCCAGCAGCTTGCTCGAGACTAGTTTGCATGAGCAGTTCTTC. Protein sequence: CASSLLETSLHEQFF.

The chain links TRBV7-2 to TRBJ1-3; no definite D call. Looked up from germline, CDR1 is SGHTA and CDR2 is FQGNSA. The CDR3 covers 16 residues. V was cut by 3 bases and J by 0 bases, with 12 bases left in between. This CDR3 is CASSFDPRPSGNTIYF. CDR3 nucleotide sequence: TGTGCCAGCAGCTTCGATCCGCGGCCCTCTGGAAACACCATATATTTT.

The chain employs TRBV7-8 and TRBJ2-5, with a weak D call TRBD1 (6 bases). Germline CDR1 SGHVS, CDR2 FQNEAQ. V was cut by 4 bases and J by 2 bases, with 8 bases left in between. The CDR3 runs to 13 residues. CDR3 region: CASSSDRQETQYF. CDR3 DNA: TGTGCCAGCAGCTCGGACAGACAAGAGACCCAGTACTTC.

V gene TRBV19 combines with J gene TRBJ2-7; D remains ambiguous. Germline assignment: CDR1 LNHDA and CDR2 SQIVND (reference sequence). This CDR3 has 14 amino acids. V lost 7 bases and J 2 bases, leaving 15 bases between the germline ends. DNA for the CDR3: TGTGCCAGTATAATGGCCGTACCAACCTACGAGCAGTACTTC. It encodes CASIMAVPTYEQYF.

The chain carries TRBV5-3 and TRBJ1-1, with 8 bases matching TRBD1. TRBV5-3 is labeled an ORF, and its function is uncertain. V lost 10 bases and J lost 5; bases outside the gene matches: 25. The CDR3 runs to 18 residues. CDR3 nucleotide sequence: TGTGCCCGCGACCCTGGACTGACAGAGACAGGGGAGTGGACTGAAGCTTTCTTT. Encoded protein: CARDPGLTETGEWTEAFF.

This clone was found once. The chain recombines TRBV10-3 with TRBJ2-7; TRBD1 is a possible D gene (5 bases). The V end lost 0 bases, the J end lost 2 bases, and 23 bases lay between the germline ends. Germline values: CDR1 ENHRY, CDR2 SYGVKD. The length of the CDR3 is 19 residues. The CDR3 spells CAISESNSSVRAGPYEQYF. CDR3 nucleotide sequence: TGTGCCATCAGTGAGTCGAATAGTAGTGTTAGGGCAGGGCCCTACGAGCAGTACTTC.